In this sample, the clone carrying this T cell receptor beta chain turned up a few times. Its target is not known. Both 60 Vbeta primers and 13 Jbeta primers went into the PCR. Clones were sequenced by immunoSEQ multiplex PCR, and TCRdb holds only the in-frame ones, with some missing. The sample includes 100,000 or so clones, roughly 15% of them seen just once. V was pared by 0 bases and J by 5 bases, with 8 bases between. Germline assignment: CDR1 SGHRS and CDR2 YFSETQ. This CDR3 spans 13 amino acids. The data were taken from a study of cytomegalovirus exposure and HLA in healthy donors. Study at large: The study's early data release held around 85 million unique TCRs from HLA-typed donors.

Study-level points and caveats: Most of the TCR beta V segments (in an earlier analysis) were productive either about 90% or about 30% of the time.

Those who donated were healthy bone marrow donors. The donors, nominally healthy at sampling, likely had unrecorded immune exposures. This receptor was identified in a female donor in good health and CMV-seronegative. The genes are TRBV5-1 and TRBJ2-5; D is unclear. Sequencing used PBMCs. CDR3 nucleotide sequence: TGCGCCAGCAGCTTGGGAGCGTGGGAGACCCAGTACTTC. It encodes CASSLGAWETQYF.